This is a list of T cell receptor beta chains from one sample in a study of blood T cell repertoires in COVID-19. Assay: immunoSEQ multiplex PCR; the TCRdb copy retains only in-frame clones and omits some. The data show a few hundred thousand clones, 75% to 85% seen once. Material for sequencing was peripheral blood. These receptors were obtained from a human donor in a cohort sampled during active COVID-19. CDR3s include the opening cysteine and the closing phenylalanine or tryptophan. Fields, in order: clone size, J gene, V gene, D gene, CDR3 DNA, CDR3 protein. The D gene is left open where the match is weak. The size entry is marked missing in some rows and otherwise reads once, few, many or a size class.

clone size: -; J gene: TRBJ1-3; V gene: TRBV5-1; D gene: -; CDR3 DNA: TGCGCCACTCGGGACAACTCTGGAAACACCATATATTTT; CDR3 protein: CATRDNSGNTIYF
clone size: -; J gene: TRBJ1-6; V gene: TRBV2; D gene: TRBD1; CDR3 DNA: TGTGCCAGCGGACAGGGCAGGGTAGCACCCCTCCACTTT; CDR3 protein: CASGQGRVAPLHF
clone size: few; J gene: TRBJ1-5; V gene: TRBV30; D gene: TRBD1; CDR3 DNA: TGTGCCTGGAGCCCTACCTCCCGGGACAGCCCTAGCAATCAGCCCCAGCATTTT; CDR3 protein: CAWSPTSRDSPSNQPQHF
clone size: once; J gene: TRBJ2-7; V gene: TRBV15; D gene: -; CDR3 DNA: TGTGCCACCAGCCGGGGTCCGGGCCACGAGCAGTACTTC; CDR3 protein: CATSRGPGHEQYF
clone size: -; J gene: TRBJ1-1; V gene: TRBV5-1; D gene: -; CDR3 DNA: TGCGCCAGCAGCTTGGCAGTTACAAGGGGCACTGAAGCTTTCTTT; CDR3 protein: CASSLAVTRGTEAFF
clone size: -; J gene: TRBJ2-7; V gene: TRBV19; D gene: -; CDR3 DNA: TGTGCCAGTAGTAAGGAGGACGAGCAGTACTTC; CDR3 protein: CASSKEDEQYF
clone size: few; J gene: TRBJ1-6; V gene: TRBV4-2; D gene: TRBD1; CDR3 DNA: TGTGCCAGCAGCCAAGCCCCAGGGGGCCGGAATTCACCCCTCCACTTT; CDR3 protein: CASSQAPGGRNSPLHF
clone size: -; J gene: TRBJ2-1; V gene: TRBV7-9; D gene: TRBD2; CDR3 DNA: TGTGCCAGCAGCCCCGGACTAGCGGGAGGGCCACTCTACAATGAGCAGTTCTTC; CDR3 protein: CASSPGLAGGPLYNEQFF
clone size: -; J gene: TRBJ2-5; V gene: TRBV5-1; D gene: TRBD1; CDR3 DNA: TGCGCCAGCAGCCCGGCTTCCCTGACAGGGGGCCGAGAGACCCAGTACTTC; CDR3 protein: CASSPASLTGGRETQYF
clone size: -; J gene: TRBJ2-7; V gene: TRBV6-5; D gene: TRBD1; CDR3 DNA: TGTGCCAGCAGCCGGGGACAGGGGGCATACTACGAGCAGTACTTC; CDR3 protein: CASSRGQGAYYEQYF
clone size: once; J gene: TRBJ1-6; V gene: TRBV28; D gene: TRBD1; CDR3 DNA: TGTGCCAGCAGTTTATACGGACAGGGAAGTAACTCACCCCTCCACTTT; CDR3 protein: CASSLYGQGSNSPLHF
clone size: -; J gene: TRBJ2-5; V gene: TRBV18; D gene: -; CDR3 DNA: TGTGCCAGCTCTCACAGGGAAGTGGAGACCCAGTACTTC; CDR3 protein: CASSHREVETQYF
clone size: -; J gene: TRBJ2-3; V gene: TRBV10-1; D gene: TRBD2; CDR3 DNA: TGCGCCAGCAGCCGGACTAGTTGGGTAGATACGCAGTATTTT; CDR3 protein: CASSRTSWVDTQYF
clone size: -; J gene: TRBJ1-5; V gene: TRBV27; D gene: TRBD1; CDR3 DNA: TGTGCCAGCAGTTCGACCCTCTGGGACAGCTACAATCAGCCCCAGCATTTT; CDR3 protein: CASSSTLWDSYNQPQHF
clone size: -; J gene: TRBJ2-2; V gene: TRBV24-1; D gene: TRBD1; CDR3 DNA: TGTGCCACCAGTGATTGGGGACAGGGAGGGAGAGAGCTGTTTTTT; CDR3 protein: CATSDWGQGGRELFF
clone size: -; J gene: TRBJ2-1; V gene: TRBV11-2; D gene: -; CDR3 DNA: TGTGCCAGCAGCTTAGGCCGCGGGCAGGGGATCTACAATGAGCAGTTCTTC; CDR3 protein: CASSLGRGQGIYNEQFF
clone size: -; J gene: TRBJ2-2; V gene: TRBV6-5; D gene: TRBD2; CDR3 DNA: TGTGCCAGCAGTTACCCTAGCGGGAGGAACACCGGGGAGCTGTTTTTT; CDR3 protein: CASSYPSGRNTGELFF
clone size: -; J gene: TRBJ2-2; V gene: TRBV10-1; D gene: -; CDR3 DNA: TGCGCCAGCAGTGACTCGGGATTGAACACCGGGGAGCTGTTTTTT; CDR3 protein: CASSDSGLNTGELFF
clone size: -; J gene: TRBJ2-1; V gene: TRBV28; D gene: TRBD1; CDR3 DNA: TGTGCCAGCAGTTCCAACACCCGGACAGGGGATGAGCAGTTCTTC; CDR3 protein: CASSSNTRTGDEQFF
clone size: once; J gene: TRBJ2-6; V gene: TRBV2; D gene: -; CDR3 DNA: TGTGCCAGCAGACAGAGTTCTGGGGCCAACGTCCTGACTTTC; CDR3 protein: CASRQSSGANVLTF
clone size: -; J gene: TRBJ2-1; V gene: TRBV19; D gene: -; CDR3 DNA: TGTGCCAGTAGTACCACCGCGGGGAGGGAGCAGTTCTTC; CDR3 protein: CASSTTAGREQFF
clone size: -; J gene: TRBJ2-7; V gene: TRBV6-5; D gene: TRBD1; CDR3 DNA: TGTGCCAGCATTCCCCTACAGGGGAGCTCCTACGAGCAGTACTTC; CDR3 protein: CASIPLQGSSYEQYF
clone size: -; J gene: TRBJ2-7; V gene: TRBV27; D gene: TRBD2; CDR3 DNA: TGTGCCAGCAGTCCAGGTCAAGGGAGGGCCGACTACGAGCAGTACTTC; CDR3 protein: CASSPGQGRADYEQYF
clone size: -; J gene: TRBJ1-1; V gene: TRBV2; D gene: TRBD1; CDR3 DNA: TGTGCCAGCAGTGACGACAGGGGGACTGAAGCTTTCTTT; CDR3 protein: CASSDDRGTEAFF
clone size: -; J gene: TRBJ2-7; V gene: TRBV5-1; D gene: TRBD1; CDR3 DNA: TGCGCCAGCAGCTTTATGACAGGGCCCTACGAGCAGTACTTC; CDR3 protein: CASSFMTGPYEQYF
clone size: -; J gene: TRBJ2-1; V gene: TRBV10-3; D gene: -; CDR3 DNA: TGTGCCATCAGCGACAGCTACAATGAGCAGTTCTTC; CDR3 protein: CAISDSYNEQFF
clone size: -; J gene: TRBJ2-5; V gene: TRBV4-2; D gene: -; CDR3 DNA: TGTGCCAGCAGCCAAGATCTCGGCGGCTCGGGAAAGACCCAGTACTTC; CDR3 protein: CASSQDLGGSGKTQYF
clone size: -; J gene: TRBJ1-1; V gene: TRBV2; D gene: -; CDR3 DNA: TGTGCCAGCAGTGGTGGGTATGAAGGGGAGAACACTGAAGCTTTCTTT; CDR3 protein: CASSGGYEGENTEAFF
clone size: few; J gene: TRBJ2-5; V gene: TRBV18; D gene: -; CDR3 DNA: TGTGCCAGCTCCCACAGGGAACTTACTCAAGAGACCCAGTACTTC; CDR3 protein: CASSHRELTQETQYF
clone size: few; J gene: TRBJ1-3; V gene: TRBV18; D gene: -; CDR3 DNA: TGTGCCAGCTCACAGGGACTCTCTGGAAACACCATATATTTT; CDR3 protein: CASSQGLSGNTIYF
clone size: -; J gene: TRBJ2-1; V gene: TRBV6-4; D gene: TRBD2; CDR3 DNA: TGTGCCAGCAGTCCCAGACTAGCGGGGGGGGATGAGCAGTTCTTC; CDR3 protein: CASSPRLAGGDEQFF
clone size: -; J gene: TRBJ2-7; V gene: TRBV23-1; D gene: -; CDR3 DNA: TGCGCCAGCAGTCAATTGGGGCTAACAGACTACGAGCAGTACTTC; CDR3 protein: CASSQLGLTDYEQYF
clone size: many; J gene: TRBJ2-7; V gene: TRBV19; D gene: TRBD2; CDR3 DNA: TGTGCCAGTAGTCTCCAGACTAGCGGGAGATACGAGCAGTACTTC; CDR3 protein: CASSLQTSGRYEQYF
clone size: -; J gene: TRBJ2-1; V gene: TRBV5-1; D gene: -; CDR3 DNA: TGCGCCAGCAGTGAACTGGGCAGCCTTTCCTACAATGAGCAGTTCTTC; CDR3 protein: CASSELGSLSYNEQFF
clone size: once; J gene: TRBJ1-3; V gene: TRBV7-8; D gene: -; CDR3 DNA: TGTGCCAGCAGCTTCGAGTCTGGAAACACCATATATTTT; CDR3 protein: CASSFESGNTIYF
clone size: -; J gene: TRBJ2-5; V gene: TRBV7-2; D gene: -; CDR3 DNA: TGTGCCAGCAGCTTAACGTGGGAGGATGTAGAGACCCAGTACTTC; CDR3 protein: CASSLTWEDVETQYF
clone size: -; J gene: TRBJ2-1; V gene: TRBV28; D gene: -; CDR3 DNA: TGTGCCAGCAGGGTTCCGGCCCCCAGGTATGAGCAGTTCTTC; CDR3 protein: CASRVPAPRYEQFF
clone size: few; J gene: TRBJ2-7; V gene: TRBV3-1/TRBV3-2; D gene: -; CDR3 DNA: TGTGCCAGCAGCCAAGCTTCCTTCGAGCAGTACTTC; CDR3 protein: CASSQASFEQYF
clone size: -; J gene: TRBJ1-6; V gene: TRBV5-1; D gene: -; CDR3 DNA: TGCGCCAGCAGCTTTGGGCGATATAATTCACCCCTCCACTTT; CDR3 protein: CASSFGRYNSPLHF
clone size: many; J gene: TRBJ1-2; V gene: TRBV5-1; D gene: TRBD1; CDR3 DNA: TGCGCCAGCAGCACCACAGGGGGCGCTGGCTACACCTTC; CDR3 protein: CASSTTGGAGYTF
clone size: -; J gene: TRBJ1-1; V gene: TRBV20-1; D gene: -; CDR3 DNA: TGCAGTGCTAAGGGGCCGATTGAAGCTTTCTTT; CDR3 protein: CSAKGPIEAFF